This T cell receptor beta chain was captured by sequencing in a study of long-term antiretroviral therapy in people with HIV. General study results and limits: Repertoires with HIV possessed tighter CDR3 length spans than those of controls.

This CDR3 region has 15 residues. The ends were cut back, 6 bases at V and 0 bases at J, with 12 bases in the middle. The germline gives CDR1 LNHDA, CDR2 SQIVND (reference sequence). Run at survey level, the immunoSEQ assay was version v3.0. Sequencing was performed with immunoSEQ multiplex PCR; in TCRdb, only in-frame clones are kept and a portion is missing. The data show 23,000 or so clones, with 75% to 90% seen just once and around a quarter held by the top ten. In its sample, this clone was seen once. Its antigen is unidentified. J is TRBJ1-5 and V is TRBV19, with D unresolved. The sequencing here drew on unsorted PBMCs, taken 0.4 years after starting antiretroviral therapy. This receptor was obtained from a man in his forties or fifties with HIV. CDR3 coding DNA: TGTGCCAGTAGCCTAGCGGAGGTTAGCAATCAGCCCCAGCATTTT. Amino acid sequence: CASSLAEVSNQPQHF.